Listed here are 27 T cell receptor beta chains from one sample, sequenced in a study of cytotoxic CD8 clonotypes in ibrutinib-treated CLL. Some clones are missing from TCRdb's copy, which holds only in-frame ones; the method was immunoSEQ multiplex PCR. The table shows approximately 74,000 clones, with over 75% occurring only once. Sequenced material: PBMCs, taken at disease progression, from a patient treated with ibrutinib. The receptors were gathered from a human donor with chronic lymphocytic leukemia.

This clone was picked up a small number of times. The rearrangement joins TRBV19 to TRBJ1-3, with D unresolved. The CDR3 contains 14 residues. The germline V gene has CDR1 LNHDA and CDR2 SQIVND (reference sequence). V shed 6 bases and J shed 2 bases, with 11 bases lying between them. CDR3 residues: CASSPTLPGNTIYF. CDR3 coding DNA: TGTGCCAGTAGCCCGACACTTCCTGGAAACACCATATATTTT.

This chain connects TRBV25-1 to TRBJ2-3; unclear D gene. The germline gives CDR1 MGHDK, CDR2 SYGVNS. Trimming took 1 base from V and 3 from J, leaving 5 bases between them. The CDR3 extends over 13 amino acids. As DNA, the CDR3 is TGTGCCAGCAGTGAATCTGGGACAGATACGCAGTATTTT. Its translation is CASSESGTDTQYF. Combining the CDR3 with reference TRBV25-1 and TRBJ2-3 gives the whole variable domain EADIYQTPRYLVIGTGKKITLECSQTMGHDKMYWYQQDPGMELHLIHYSYGVNSTEKGDLSSESTVSRIRTEHFPLTLESARPSHTSQYLCASSESGTDTQYFGPGTRLTVL.

This chain connects TRBV18 to TRBJ2-2; 9 positions agree with TRBD1. V gave up 3 bases and J gave up 7 bases; unmatched junction bases: 6. This CDR3 is built from 15 residues. Germline CDR1 is KGHSH and CDR2 is LQKENI. CDR3 coding DNA: TGTGCCAGCTCACCCGGGACAGGGTTCGGCGGGGAGCTGTTTTTT. Protein sequence: CASSPGTGFGGELFF.

This chain connects TRBV19 to TRBJ1-5; D perhaps matches TRBD1 (5 bases). V shed 5 bases and J shed 6 bases, with 20 bases lying between them. Germline CDR1 reads LNHDA; CDR2 reads SQIVND (reference sequence). The CDR3 is 16 amino acids. CDR3 sequence: CASSRGVTGGRQPQHF. Here the CDR3 DNA reads TGTGCCAGTAGTCGCGGGGTCACAGGAGGGCGTCAGCCCCAGCATTTT. Full variable domain (rest looked up from reference TRBV19 and TRBJ1-5): DGGITQSPKYLFRKEGQNVTLSCEQNLNHDAMYWYRQDPGQGLRLIYYSQIVNDFQKGDIAEGYSVSREKKESFPLTVTSAQKNPTAFYLCASSRGVTGGRQPQHFGDGTRLSIL.

V gene TRBV10-3 combines with J gene TRBJ2-7; TRBD1 matches at 11 bases. The germline CDR1 and CDR2 sequences are ENHRY and SYGVKD. CDR3 length equals 13 residues. J was trimmed by 5 bases and V by 8 bases; bases with no gene match: 5. The CDR3 nucleotides read TGTGCCATCTCGGACAGGGGGCTCAACGAGCAGTACTTC. Translated: CAISDRGLNEQYF.

The sample holds a few counts of this clone. V usage is TRBV2 and J usage is TRBJ2-7; a possible D gene is TRBD2 (5 bases). From germline, CDR1 is SNHLY and CDR2 FYNNEI. The length of the CDR3 is 15 residues. V lost 10 bases and J 5 bases, leaving 24 bases between the germline ends. Here the CDR3 DNA reads TGTGCCACCCCCGTGTCCGGACTGGCCTCGGACGAGCAGTACTTC. Protein sequence: CATPVSGLASDEQYF.

This clone was recorded at least ten times. V usage is TRBV2 and J usage is TRBJ1-6, with TRBD1 matching over 7 bases. The trim removed 6 bases at V and 8 bases at J, leaving 4 bases unmatched. The CDR3 loop spans 13 amino acids. Germline CDR1 and CDR2: SNHLY and FYNNEI. CDR3 sequence: CASRTGLDSPLHF. In DNA, the CDR3 is TGTGCCAGCAGGACAGGGTTGGATTCACCCCTCCACTTT.

This clone is a singleton in its sample. The chain has TRBV7-3 and TRBJ2-1; 12 nucleotides agree with TRBD2. Germline-derived CDR1 and CDR2 are SGHTA and FQGTGA. The CDR3 runs 15 residues. The V segment lost 5 bases and the J segment 6 bases; nucleotides outside the gene matches: 5. CDR3 in DNA: TGTGCCAGCAGCCGACTAGCGGGAGTCATCAATGAGCAGTTCTTC. Translated: CASSRLAGVINEQFF.

CDR3 amino acids: CASSRRRSGTGGGNTIYF. In DNA, the CDR3 is TGCGCCAGCAGCCGACGGAGAAGCGGGACAGGAGGAGGGAACACCATATATTTT. The genes are TRBV4-1 and TRBJ1-3; TRBD1 aligns across 8 bases. Per the germline V gene, CDR1 is MGHRA and CDR2 is YSYEKL. J lost 7 bases, V lost 4 bases, and 18 bases had no gene match. The CDR3 length is 18 residues.

The rearrangement joins TRBV10-3 to TRBJ1-4; 9 bases agree with TRBD1. Looked up from germline, CDR1 is ENHRY and CDR2 is SYGVKD. The CDR3 totals 14 residues. As DNA, the CDR3 is TGTGCTTCTGGGGACGACAGGGGGGCTGAAAAACTGTTTTTT. This translates into CASGDDRGAEKLFF.

The genes are TRBV7-9 and TRBJ2-2, with D maybe TRBD1 (6 bases). The CDR3 sequence is 18 residues long. Trimming stripped 1 base from V and 5 bases from J, with 20 bases between. Germline V gene sequence: CDR1 SEHNR, CDR2 FQNEAQ (reference sequence). CDR3 loop: CASSLGGRGTAWTGELFF. The CDR3 nucleotides read TGTGCCAGCAGCTTAGGGGGCAGGGGTACAGCCTGGACCGGGGAGCTGTTTTTT. The full variable domain, completed using reference TRBV7-9 and TRBJ2-2, is DTGVSQNPRHKITKRGQNVTFRCDPISEHNRLYWYRQTLGQGPEFLTYFQNEAQLEKSRLLSDRFSAERPKGSFSTLEIQRTEQGDSAMYLCASSLGGRGTAWTGELFFGEGSRLTVL.

The chain couples TRBV18 to TRBJ1-6; 7 bases fit TRBD1. V was clipped by 3 bases and J by 11 bases; unmatched bases: 4. Looked up from germline, CDR1 is KGHSH and CDR2 is LQKENI. The CDR3 extends over 13 amino acids. The CDR3 loop is CASSPLDRPPLHF. For the CDR3, the DNA is TGTGCCAGCTCACCCCTGGACAGGCCACCCCTCCACTTT.

The rearrangement joins TRBV9 to TRBJ2-1; D is possibly TRBD1 or TRBD2 (5 bases each). The germline V gene encodes CDR1 SGDLS and CDR2 YYNGEE. Trimming shortened V by 0 bases and J by 1 base, and 11 bases separated the two germline ends. CDR3 length equals 16 residues. CDR3: CASSVVPGPSYNEQFF. Written as DNA, the CDR3 is TGTGCCAGCAGCGTAGTCCCGGGGCCGTCCTACAATGAGCAGTTCTTC.

The chain links TRBV5-6 to TRBJ2-7; TRBD2 is a possible D gene (6 bases). V was clipped by 3 bases and J by 5 bases, with 12 bases between them. The CDR3 is 13 amino acids. CDR1 is SGHDT and CDR2 is YYEEEE in the germline V gene. CDR3 bases: TGTGCCAGCAGCTGGGACTTACGCGACGAGCAGTACTTC. It is translated as CASSWDLRDEQYF.

The chain carries TRBV9 and TRBJ2-5, with D hard to call. This CDR3 is 14 amino acids long. Trimming removed 0 bases from V and 2 bases from J, with 8 bases in between. Germline V gene lookup returns CDR1 SGDLS and CDR2 YYNGEE. The CDR3 DNA reads as TGTGCCAGCAGCGTAGGATTGACGCAAGAGACCCAGTACTTC. Translating it yields CASSVGLTQETQYF.

The V gene is TRBV5-4, the J gene TRBJ2-1; 7 bases match TRBD1. CDR3 size: 12 residues. J lost 7 bases, V lost 2 bases, and 0 bases had no gene match. Looked up from germline, CDR1 is SGHNT and CDR2 is YYREEE (reference sequence). The CDR3 nucleotides are TGTGCCAGCAGCTTCAGGGGGAATGAGCAGTTCTTC. This gives the protein CASSFRGNEQFF.

The genes are TRBV10-3 and TRBJ2-5, with 10 bases identical to TRBD1. CDR1 and CDR2 from the germline V gene are ENHRY and SYGVKD. V gave up 10 bases and J gave up 6 bases; unmatched junction bases: 8. This CDR3 is built from 13 residues. The CDR3 loop is CASRRGQGKTQYF. CDR3 DNA: TGTGCCAGCAGGAGGGGACAGGGGAAGACCCAGTACTTC.

The chain links TRBV5-6 to TRBJ2-1; D gene uncertain. Trimming took off 4 bases at V and 6 bases at J, with 17 bases between the two ends. The CDR3 covers 15 residues. Germline loops: CDR1 SGHDT, CDR2 YYEEEE. In DNA, the CDR3 is TGTGCCAGCAGCCCGGATCCTGACGCCCTCAATGAGCAGTTCTTC. It codes for CASSPDPDALNEQFF.

This chain links TRBV27 with TRBJ2-3; D remains ambiguous. Germline V lookup: CDR1 MNHEY, CDR2 SMNVEV (reference sequence). V was shortened by 0 bases and J by 3 bases, with 10 bases between the two germline ends. This CDR3 has 15 residues. CDR3 protein: CASSLSTLGTDTQYF. The CDR3 DNA reads TGTGCCAGCAGTTTATCAACCCTGGGAACAGATACGCAGTATTTT.

The V and J genes are TRBV2 and TRBJ1-1; D gene ambiguous. The CDR3 has 15 amino acids. V lost 7 bases, J lost 1 base, and 16 bases lay in between. The germline gives CDR1 SNHLY, CDR2 FYNNEI. CDR3: CASKEGRTRNTEAFF. The DNA for the CDR3 is TGTGCCAGCAAGGAGGGCCGAACTAGGAACACTGAAGCTTTCTTT.

V and J are TRBV10-3 and TRBJ1-1; D is perhaps TRBD1 (5 bases). Trimming took off 7 bases at V and 3 bases at J, with 15 bases between the two ends. The CDR3 runs to 14 residues. Germline V CDR1 and CDR2: ENHRY, SYGVKD. Here the CDR3 DNA reads TGTGCCATCACCAAAGAGGGACGGCACACTGAAGCTTTCTTT. The encoded protein is CAITKEGRHTEAFF.

The chain links TRBV19 to TRBJ2-1; TRBD2 aligns across 10 bases. After removal of 4 bases from V and 2 bases from J, the junction contained 2 bases not matched to a gene. This CDR3 spans 15 amino acids. Germline CDR1 LNHDA, CDR2 SQIVND (reference sequence). CDR3 coding DNA: TGTGCCAGTAGTAGAAGCGGGGGGGCCTACAATGAGCAGTTCTTC. Translation gives CASSRSGGAYNEQFF.

The rearrangement uses TRBV10-3 and TRBJ2-1, with a weak D call TRBD2 (5 bases). Trimming stripped 4 bases from V and 0 bases from J, with 10 bases between. CDR1 ENHRY and CDR2 SYGVKD come from the germline V gene. This CDR3 region has 15 residues. CDR3 sequence: CAISGLGSSYNEQFF. The CDR3 coding sequence is TGTGCCATCAGTGGGTTGGGGAGCTCCTACAATGAGCAGTTCTTC.

The chain employs TRBV23-1 and TRBJ1-4; TRBD1 aligns across 9 bases. TRBV23-1 is marked as an open reading frame, function uncertain. The CDR3 runs 14 residues. The junction had 6 bases not matched to a gene; V was cut back by 5 bases and J by 8 bases. The CDR3 DNA follows: TGCGCCAGCAGTTTGGACAGGGGTTGGGAAAAACTGTTTTTT. Amino acids: CASSLDRGWEKLFF.

The CDR3 here is CASSPPIALDRWSRELFF. In nucleotides, the CDR3 is TGTGCCAGCTCACCCCCGATCGCCTTGGACAGGTGGAGTAGGGAGCTGTTTTTT. This chain uses TRBV18 with TRBJ2-2, with 7 bases fitting TRBD1. In germline, CDR1 is KGHSH, CDR2 LQKENI. After removal of 3 bases from V and 9 bases from J, the junction contained 19 bases not matched to a gene. This CDR3 comprises 18 residues. Full variable domain (missing parts from reference TRBV18 and TRBJ2-2): NAGVMQNPRHLVRRRGQEARLRCSPMKGHSHVYWYRQLPEEGLKFMVYLQKENIIDESGMPKERFSAEFPKEGPSILRIQQVVRGDSAAYFCASSPPIALDRWSRELFFGEGSRLTVL.

V and J are TRBV28 and TRBJ2-3; D may be TRBD2 (6 bases). The V gene's germline CDR1 is MDHEN and CDR2 SYDVKM. Trimming removed 1 base at V and 2 bases at J, with 10 bases between. CDR3 length: 15 amino acids. In nucleotides, the CDR3 is TGTGCCAGCAGTTTATCGGGGGACCTCACAGATACGCAGTATTTT. It specifies CASSLSGDLTDTQYF. Full variable domain (rest looked up from reference TRBV28 and TRBJ2-3): DVKVTQSSRYLVKRTGEKVFLECVQDMDHENMFWYRQDPGLGLRLIYFSYDVKMKEKGDIPEGYSVSREKKERFSLILESASTNQTSMYLCASSLSGDLTDTQYFGPGTRLTVL.

This clone appeared once. The rearrangement links TRBV27 to TRBJ2-3, with a weak D call TRBD2 (6 bases). Germline-derived CDR1 and CDR2 are MNHEY and SMNVEV (reference sequence). The CDR3 runs 14 residues. V was clipped by 5 bases and J by 5 bases, with 14 bases between them. CDR3 sequence: CASSLERRGDTQYF. Here the CDR3 DNA reads TGTGCCAGCAGTCTCGAGCGGAGGGGAGATACGCAGTATTTT.